This is a list of T cell receptor beta chains from one sample in a study of T cell repertoires in ileal Crohn's disease. Generated by immunoSEQ multiplex PCR, the TCRdb table keeps only in-frame clones and is missing some. The sample lists 25,000 to 30,000 clones, roughly 75% occurring once. Sequencing was carried out using ileal tissue. The receptors originated from an adult with Crohn's disease. The CDR3 runs from the conserved cysteine through the conserved F or W. Each record gives: CDR3 protein, CDR3 DNA, D gene, clone size, J gene, V gene. A D gene is named only where the DNA matches it firmly. Size tells how often a clone was seen (once, few, many) or the class of an expanded clone, and some rows leave it out.

CDR3aa: CASSLGGISPLHF
CDR3nt: TGTGCCAGCAGCTTGGGAGGGATTTCACCCCTCCACTTT
d_gene: -
abundance: few
j_gene: TRBJ1-6
v_gene: TRBV5-4

CDR3aa: CAIMMTGAGNTIYF
CDR3nt: TGTGCCATCATGATGACAGGGGCTGGAAACACCATATATTTT
d_gene: TRBD1
abundance: -
j_gene: TRBJ1-3
v_gene: TRBV10-3

CDR3aa: CASSNRLLPYGYTF
CDR3nt: TGTGCCAGCAGCAACCGACTACTACCTTATGGCTACACCTTC
d_gene: -
abundance: once
j_gene: TRBJ1-2
v_gene: TRBV7-3

CDR3aa: CASSRGQGIYEQYF
CDR3nt: TGTGCCAGCTCACGGGGACAGGGCATCTACGAGCAGTACTTC
d_gene: TRBD1
abundance: -
j_gene: TRBJ2-7
v_gene: TRBV18

CDR3aa: CASSQVPQGGSQPQHF
CDR3nt: TGCGCCAGCAGCCAAGTTCCACAGGGGGGTAGTCAGCCCCAGCATTTT
d_gene: TRBD1
abundance: -
j_gene: TRBJ1-5
v_gene: TRBV4-1

CDR3aa: CASSVAQTFYNEQFF
CDR3nt: TGTGCCAGCAGCGTAGCTCAGACTTTCTACAATGAGCAGTTCTTC
d_gene: -
abundance: -
j_gene: TRBJ2-1
v_gene: TRBV9

CDR3aa: CASSPDRNSYEQYF
CDR3nt: TGTGCCAGCAGCCCGGACAGAAACTCCTACGAGCAGTACTTC
d_gene: -
abundance: -
j_gene: TRBJ2-7
v_gene: TRBV5-6

CDR3aa: CASSYDRGEAAFF
CDR3nt: TGTGCCAGCAGCTACGACAGGGGCGAGGCGGCTTTCTTT
d_gene: TRBD1
abundance: once
j_gene: TRBJ1-1
v_gene: TRBV7-2

CDR3aa: CASGRGLNNSPLHF
CDR3nt: TGTGCCAGTGGTAGGGGGCTTAATAATTCACCCCTCCACTTT
d_gene: TRBD1
abundance: -
j_gene: TRBJ1-6
v_gene: TRBV6-5

CDR3aa: CASSYSRQGDQPQHF
CDR3nt: TGTGCCAGCAGTTACTCCCGCCAGGGGGATCAGCCCCAGCATTTT
d_gene: TRBD1
abundance: -
j_gene: TRBJ1-5
v_gene: TRBV6-5

CDR3aa: CASSYSEGFTDTQYF
CDR3nt: TGTGCCAGCAGTTACTCGGAGGGTTTCACAGATACGCAGTATTTT
d_gene: -
abundance: -
j_gene: TRBJ2-3
v_gene: TRBV6-6

CDR3aa: CASSLGLVPGEQFF
CDR3nt: TGCGCCAGCAGCTTGGGACTCGTTCCGGGTGAGCAGTTCTTC
d_gene: -
abundance: -
j_gene: TRBJ2-1
v_gene: TRBV5-1

CDR3aa: CAIHYEQYF
CDR3nt: TGTGCCATTCACTACGAGCAGTACTTC
d_gene: -
abundance: -
j_gene: TRBJ2-7
v_gene: TRBV6-4

CDR3aa: CASSKVRTAQNEKLFF
CDR3nt: TGTGCCAGCAGCAAAGTAAGAACAGCTCAGAATGAAAAACTGTTTTTT
d_gene: -
abundance: few
j_gene: TRBJ1-4
v_gene: TRBV21-1

CDR3aa: CASSPTQGESDQPQHF
CDR3nt: TGTGCCAGCTCCCCTACACAGGGGGAGTCCGATCAGCCCCAGCATTTT
d_gene: TRBD1
abundance: -
j_gene: TRBJ1-5
v_gene: TRBV18

CDR3aa: CASSQEGDEQYF
CDR3nt: TGCGCCAGCAGCCAAGAGGGCGACGAGCAGTACTTC
d_gene: -
abundance: -
j_gene: TRBJ2-7
v_gene: TRBV4-1

CDR3aa: CASRQYEQYF
CDR3nt: TGTGCCAGCAGACAATACGAGCAGTACTTC
d_gene: -
abundance: -
j_gene: TRBJ2-7
v_gene: TRBV2

CDR3aa: CASIFDLLLAKNIQYF
CDR3nt: TGTGCCAGCATTTTCGACTTACTGCTAGCCAAAAACATTCAGTACTTC
d_gene: -
abundance: -
j_gene: TRBJ2-4
v_gene: TRBV2

CDR3aa: CASSQEQGNTEAFF
CDR3nt: TGCGCCAGCAGCCAAGAACAGGGGAACACTGAAGCTTTCTTT
d_gene: -
abundance: -
j_gene: TRBJ1-1
v_gene: TRBV4-3

CDR3aa: CSVETGGRRETQYF
CDR3nt: TGCAGCGTAGAGACAGGGGGAAGGCGGGAGACCCAGTACTTC
d_gene: TRBD1
abundance: -
j_gene: TRBJ2-5
v_gene: TRBV29-1

CDR3aa: CASSRGQGTTGELFF
CDR3nt: TGTGCCAGCAGCCGCGGACAGGGTACCACCGGGGAGCTGTTTTTT
d_gene: TRBD1
abundance: -
j_gene: TRBJ2-2
v_gene: TRBV5-4

CDR3aa: CASSLGTGPKYF
CDR3nt: TGTGCCAGCAGCTTAGGGACAGGCCCCAAGTACTTC
d_gene: TRBD1
abundance: -
j_gene: TRBJ2-7
v_gene: TRBV7-9

CDR3aa: CASSTGDRNTEAFF
CDR3nt: TGTGCCAGCTCAACAGGCGACAGGAACACTGAAGCTTTCTTT
d_gene: -
abundance: -
j_gene: TRBJ1-1
v_gene: TRBV19

CDR3aa: CASSPYRGETQYF
CDR3nt: TGTGCCAGCAGCCCGTACAGGGGAGAGACCCAGTACTTC
d_gene: TRBD1
abundance: -
j_gene: TRBJ2-5
v_gene: TRBV7-2

CDR3aa: CASSQGAMEVETQYF
CDR3nt: TGCGCCAGCAGCCAAGGCGCGATGGAGGTCGAGACCCAGTACTTC
d_gene: -
abundance: -
j_gene: TRBJ2-5
v_gene: TRBV4-3

CDR3aa: CASSSPGNTEAFF
CDR3nt: TGTGCCAGCAGCTCCCCGGGGAACACTGAAGCTTTCTTT
d_gene: -
abundance: -
j_gene: TRBJ1-1
v_gene: TRBV7-9

CDR3aa: CATSSRPDRGNTGELFF
CDR3nt: TGTGCCACCTCATCACGGCCCGACAGGGGGAACACCGGGGAGCTGTTTTTT
d_gene: TRBD1
abundance: once
j_gene: TRBJ2-2
v_gene: TRBV9

CDR3aa: CASSFRRGTEAFF
CDR3nt: TGTGCCAGCAGTTTTAGAAGGGGTACTGAAGCTTTCTTT
d_gene: -
abundance: -
j_gene: TRBJ1-1
v_gene: TRBV27

CDR3aa: CASSSPRQGAGWLYNEQFF
CDR3nt: TGTGCCAGCAGCTCCCCAAGGCAGGGGGCTGGGTGGCTTTACAATGAGCAGTTCTTC
d_gene: TRBD1
abundance: medium-sized
j_gene: TRBJ2-1
v_gene: TRBV7-9

CDR3aa: CASSLSGEEETQYF
CDR3nt: TGTGCCAGCAGCTTGTCGGGAGAGGAGGAGACCCAGTACTTC
d_gene: -
abundance: once
j_gene: TRBJ2-5
v_gene: TRBV5-6

CDR3aa: CASSQAPTGLEGYTF
CDR3nt: TGCGCCAGCAGCCAAGCTCCTACAGGGCTAGAGGGCTACACCTTC
d_gene: -
abundance: -
j_gene: TRBJ1-2
v_gene: TRBV4-1

CDR3aa: CASSISSYGANVLTF
CDR3nt: TGTGCCAGTAGTATTTCTTCCTACGGGGCCAACGTCCTGACTTTC
d_gene: -
abundance: -
j_gene: TRBJ2-6
v_gene: TRBV19

CDR3aa: CASSIGTSAGKYF
CDR3nt: TGTGCTAGCAGCATAGGGACTAGCGCCGGAAAGTATTTT
d_gene: TRBD2
abundance: -
j_gene: TRBJ2-3
v_gene: TRBV7-7

CDR3aa: CAWSPGSSTDTQYF
CDR3nt: TGTGCCTGGAGCCCAGGGTCAAGCACAGATACGCAGTATTTT
d_gene: -
abundance: -
j_gene: TRBJ2-3
v_gene: TRBV30

CDR3aa: CAWNLGTGSMAQYF
CDR3nt: TGTGCCTGGAATTTAGGGACAGGGAGTATGGCCCAGTACTTC
d_gene: TRBD1
abundance: -
j_gene: TRBJ2-5
v_gene: TRBV30

CDR3aa: CASSPTGTGGYYGYTF
CDR3nt: TGTGCCAGCAGCCCAACCGGGACAGGGGGCTACTATGGCTACACCTTC
d_gene: TRBD1
abundance: once
j_gene: TRBJ1-2
v_gene: TRBV7-3

CDR3aa: CASSSEQGAYEQYF
CDR3nt: TGTGCCAGCAGCTCCGAACAGGGGGCCTACGAGCAGTACTTC
d_gene: TRBD1
abundance: few
j_gene: TRBJ2-7
v_gene: TRBV5-4

CDR3aa: CAWSVFRGPYEQYF
CDR3nt: TGTGCCTGGAGTGTCTTTCGGGGTCCCTACGAGCAGTACTTC
d_gene: -
abundance: once
j_gene: TRBJ2-7
v_gene: TRBV30

CDR3aa: CASKLTEETQYF
CDR3nt: TGTGCCAGCAAATTGACAGAAGAGACCCAGTACTTC
d_gene: -
abundance: -
j_gene: TRBJ2-5
v_gene: TRBV2

CDR3aa: CASSRRVAGTTDTQYF
CDR3nt: TGTGCCAGCAGCCGGCGGGTGGCGGGAACCACAGATACGCAGTATTTT
d_gene: -
abundance: once
j_gene: TRBJ2-3
v_gene: TRBV7-6

CDR3aa: CASSQTTSGLTQYF
CDR3nt: TGCGCCAGCAGCCAAACTACTAGCGGTCTTACCCAGTACTTC
d_gene: TRBD2
abundance: -
j_gene: TRBJ2-5
v_gene: TRBV4-3

CDR3aa: CASTTGLTGNTIYF
CDR3nt: TGTGCCAGCACCACAGGGTTAACTGGAAACACCATATATTTT
d_gene: -
abundance: -
j_gene: TRBJ1-3
v_gene: TRBV6-6

CDR3aa: CASSETDNYGYTF
CDR3nt: TGTGCCAGCAGCGAGACAGACAACTATGGCTACACCTTC
d_gene: -
abundance: -
j_gene: TRBJ1-2
v_gene: TRBV5-6

CDR3aa: CASSEQPGQVVEQYF
CDR3nt: TGTGCCAGCAGTGAACAACCGGGACAGGTAGTAGAGCAGTACTTC
d_gene: TRBD1
abundance: -
j_gene: TRBJ2-7
v_gene: TRBV2

CDR3aa: CASSYSPGGLGEQYF
CDR3nt: TGTGCCAGCAGTTACTCCCCGGGAGGGCTGGGAGAGCAGTACTTC
d_gene: TRBD2
abundance: -
j_gene: TRBJ2-7
v_gene: TRBV6-5

CDR3aa: CATAGNDYGYTF
CDR3nt: TGTGCCACGGCGGGGAACGACTATGGCTACACCTTC
d_gene: -
abundance: -
j_gene: TRBJ1-2
v_gene: TRBV7-9

CDR3aa: CASSSTSGIEETQYF
CDR3nt: TGTGCCAGCAGCTCGACTAGCGGTATTGAAGAGACCCAGTACTTC
d_gene: TRBD2
abundance: -
j_gene: TRBJ2-5
v_gene: TRBV5-4